The sequence of this T cell receptor (beta chain) was determined in a study of blood T cell repertoires in COVID-19. Turning to the study itself: Specimens from acute and convalescent COVID-19 originated in the United States, Italy and Spain. PBMCs, B-cell-depleted T cells, or T cells were the source of the cDNA or gDNA that made up the material.

As originally analysed: Counts of nucleated cells, estimated from reference gene primer amplification, were obtained. Sequencing used immunoSEQ multiplex PCR; TCRdb keeps in-frame clones, though not all of them. That table gives V, J and clone size, and the DNA gave D and trimming. Of about 110,000 clones in the sample, around 90% were seen once. V was trimmed by 4 bases and J by 4 bases, leaving 13 bases between them. CDR1 SEHNR and CDR2 FQNEAQ come from the germline V gene (reference sequence). The CDR3 runs to 15 residues. The receptor was derived from a woman in her 50s with acute or convalescent COVID-19. The rearrangement uses TRBV7-9 and TRBJ1-4; the D is unclear. Sequenced: peripheral blood. The CDR3 loop is CASSSSRALNEKLFF. In nucleotides, the CDR3 is TGTGCCAGCAGCTCCTCGCGGGCTCTTAATGAAAAACTGTTTTTT.